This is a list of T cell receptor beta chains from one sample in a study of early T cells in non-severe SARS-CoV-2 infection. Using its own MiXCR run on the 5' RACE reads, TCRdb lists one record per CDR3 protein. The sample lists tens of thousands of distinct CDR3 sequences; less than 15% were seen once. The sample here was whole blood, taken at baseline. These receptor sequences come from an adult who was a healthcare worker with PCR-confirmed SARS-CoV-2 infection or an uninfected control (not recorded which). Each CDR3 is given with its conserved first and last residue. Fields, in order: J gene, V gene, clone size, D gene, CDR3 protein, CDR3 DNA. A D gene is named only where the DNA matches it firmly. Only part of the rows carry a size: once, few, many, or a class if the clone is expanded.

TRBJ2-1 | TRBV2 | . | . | CASSEAQADYNEQFF | TGTGCCAGCAGTGAAGCGCAGGCAGATTACAATGAGCAGTTCTTC
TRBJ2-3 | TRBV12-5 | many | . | CASGLVKETDTQYF | TGTGCTAGTGGTTTGGTAAAGGAAACAGATACGCAGTATTTT
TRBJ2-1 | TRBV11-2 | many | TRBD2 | CASSLELAGGLINEQFF | TGTGCCAGCAGCTTAGAGCTTGCGGGGGGGCTAATAAATGAGCAGTTCTTC
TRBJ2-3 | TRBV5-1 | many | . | CASSLAQADTQYF | TGCGCCAGCAGCTTGGCCCAGGCGGATACGCAGTATTTT
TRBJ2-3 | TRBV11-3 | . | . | CASSLGNGYTDTQYF | TGTGCCAGCAGCTTAGGGAACGGTTACACAGATACGCAGTATTTT
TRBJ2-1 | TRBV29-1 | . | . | CSVLVYNEQFF | TGCAGCGTTTTGGTCTACAATGAGCAGTTCTTC
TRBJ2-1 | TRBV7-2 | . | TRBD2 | CASSWGEGEQFF | TGTGCCAGCAGCTGGGGGGAGGGTGAGCAGTTCTTC
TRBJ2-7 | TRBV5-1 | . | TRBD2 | CASSLAASGVYEQYF | TGCGCCAGCAGCTTGGCGGCTAGCGGGGTCTACGAGCAGTACTTC
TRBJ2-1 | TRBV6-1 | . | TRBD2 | CASSESAAGGTYNEQFF | TGTGCCAGCAGTGAATCCGCAGCGGGAGGGACCTACAATGAGCAGTTCTTC
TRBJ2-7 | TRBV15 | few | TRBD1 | CATSRSGTGRNEQYF | TGTGCCACCAGCAGATCCGGGACAGGGCGAAACGAGCAGTACTTC
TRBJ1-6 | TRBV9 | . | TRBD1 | CASSPEGQGFHSPLHF | TGTGCCAGCAGCCCCGAGGGACAGGGGTTTCATTCACCCCTCCACTTT
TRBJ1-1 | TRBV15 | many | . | CATSRDFGRASPEAFF | TGTGCCACCAGCAGAGATTTTGGTAGGGCGAGTCCTGAAGCTTTCTTT
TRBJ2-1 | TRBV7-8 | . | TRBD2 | CASSRGGSYNEQFF | TGTGCCAGCAGCCGGGGGGGCTCCTACAATGAGCAGTTCTTC
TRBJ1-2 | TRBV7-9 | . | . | CASSLGSLNYGYTF | TGTGCCAGCAGCTTAGGAAGCCTTAACTATGGCTACACCTTC
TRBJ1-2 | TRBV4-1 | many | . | CASSQGPWVRGQANYGYTF | TGCGCCAGCAGCCAAGGCCCTTGGGTTCGGGGCCAAGCTAACTATGGCTACACCTTC
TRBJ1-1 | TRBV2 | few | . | CASSVSNTEAFF | TGTGCCAGCAGTGTTTCGAACACTGAAGCTTTCTTT
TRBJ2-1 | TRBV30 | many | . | CAWSGGLEGEQFF | TGTGCCTGGAGTGGGGGACTTGAGGGTGAGCAGTTCTTC
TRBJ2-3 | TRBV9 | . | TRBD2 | CASSVGGGLRTDTQYF | TGTGCCAGCAGCGTAGGCGGGGGGCTTCGGACAGATACGCAGTATTTT
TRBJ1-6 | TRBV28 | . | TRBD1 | CASSFFLDRDSPLHF | TGTGCCAGCAGTTTCTTTCTCGACAGGGATTCACCCCTCCACTTT
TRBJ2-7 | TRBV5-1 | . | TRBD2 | CAGGVREPPYEQYF | TGCGCCGGCGGGGTGCGGGAGCCGCCCTACGAGCAGTACTTC
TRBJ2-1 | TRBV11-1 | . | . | CASSLGTVQLNEQFF | TGTGCCAGCAGTCTTGGGACGGTACAATTGAATGAGCAGTTCTTC
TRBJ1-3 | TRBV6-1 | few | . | CASSETGGSGNTIYF | TGTGCCAGCAGTGAAACAGGCGGCTCTGGAAACACCATATATTTT
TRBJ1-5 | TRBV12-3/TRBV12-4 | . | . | CASSSQGRNQPQHF | TGTGCCAGCAGTTCCCAGGGACGCAATCAGCCCCAGCATTTT
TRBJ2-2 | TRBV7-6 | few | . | CASSLNPRDTGELFF | TGTGCCAGCAGCCTCAATCCCAGGGACACCGGGGAGCTGTTTTTT
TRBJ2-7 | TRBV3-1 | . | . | CASSQAQGRYDQYF | TGTGCCAGCAGCCAAGCGCAGGGGAGGTACGATCAGTACTTC
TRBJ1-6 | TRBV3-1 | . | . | CASSQDGQRLYNSPLHF | TGTGCCAGCAGCCAAGACGGGCAGCGGCTCTATAATTCACCCCTCCACTTT
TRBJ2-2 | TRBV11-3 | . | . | CASSLQPGVGGELFF | TGTGCCAGCAGCTTACAGCCCGGGGTTGGCGGGGAGCTGTTTTTT
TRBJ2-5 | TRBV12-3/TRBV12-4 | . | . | CASSWGVVPGGETQYF | TGTGCCAGCAGTTGGGGCGTTGTCCCCGGTGGGGAGACCCAGTACTTC
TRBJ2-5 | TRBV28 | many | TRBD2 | CASSQLGLAGTGRATQYF | TGTGCCAGCAGCCAATTAGGACTAGCGGGGACCGGACGGGCGACCCAGTACTTC
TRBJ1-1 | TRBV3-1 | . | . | CASSQSQGGAFF | TGTGCCAGCAGCCAAAGTCAGGGAGGCGCTTTCTTT
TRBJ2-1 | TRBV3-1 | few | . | CASSQEGFAPNEQFF | TGTGCCAGCAGCCAAGAGGGGTTCGCCCCCAATGAGCAGTTCTTC
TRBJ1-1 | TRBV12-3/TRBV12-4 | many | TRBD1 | CASSLGTGTEAFF | TGTGCCAGCAGCCTCGGGACAGGGACTGAAGCTTTCTTT
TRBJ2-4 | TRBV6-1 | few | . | CASSEFRSLAKNIQYF | TGTGCCAGCAGCGAATTCAGGAGCCTAGCCAAAAACATTCAGTACTTC
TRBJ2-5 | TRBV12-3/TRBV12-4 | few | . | CASSLRSKQETQYF | TGTGCCAGCAGTTTAAGGTCAAAACAAGAGACCCAGTACTTC
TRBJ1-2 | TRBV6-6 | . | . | CASGRDGNYGYTF | TGTGCCAGCGGGCGGGACGGAAACTATGGCTACACCTTC
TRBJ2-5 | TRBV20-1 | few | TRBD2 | CSASGTSGQETQYF | TGCAGTGCTAGTGGGACTAGCGGCCAAGAGACCCAGTACTTC
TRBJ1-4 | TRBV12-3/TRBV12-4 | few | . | CASSWDGATNEKLFF | TGTGCCAGCAGTTGGGACGGTGCAACTAATGAAAAACTGTTTTTT
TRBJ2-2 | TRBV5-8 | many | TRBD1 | CASSAGTENTGELFF | TGTGCCAGCAGCGCCGGGACAGAGAACACCGGGGAGCTGTTTTTT
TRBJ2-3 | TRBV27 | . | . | CASSLSVPAGTDTQYF | TGTGCCAGCAGTTTATCTGTACCTGCGGGCACAGATACGCAGTATTTT
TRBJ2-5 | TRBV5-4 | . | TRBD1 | CASSFDREQTQYF | TGTGCCAGCAGTTTTGACAGGGAACAGACCCAGTACTTC
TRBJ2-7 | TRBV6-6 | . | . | CASSYVRASFSSYEQYF | TGTGCCAGCAGTTACGTCAGAGCGTCCTTCTCCTCCTACGAGCAGTACTTC
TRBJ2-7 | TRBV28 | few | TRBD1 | CASSMLGQGQYF | TGTGCCAGCAGTATGTTAGGACAGGGACAGTACTTC
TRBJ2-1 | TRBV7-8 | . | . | CVSSLARSRFNEQFF | TGTGTCAGCAGCTTAGCGCGTTCTCGTTTCAATGAGCAGTTCTTC
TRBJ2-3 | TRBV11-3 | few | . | CASSLSSGDDTQYF | TGTGCCAGCAGCTTAAGTTCCGGGGACGATACGCAGTATTTT
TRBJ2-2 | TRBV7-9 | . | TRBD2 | CASSPSGAGGHGERFF | TGTGCCAGCAGCCCTAGCGGGGCCGGAGGACACGGGGAGCGGTTTTTT
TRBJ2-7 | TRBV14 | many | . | CASSLTTGSRQYF | TGTGCCAGCAGCCTTACAACGGGATCCCGCCAGTACTTC
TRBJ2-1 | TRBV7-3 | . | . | CASSPNPSSTYNEQFF | TGTGCCAGCAGCCCCAACCCCAGTTCTACGTACAATGAGCAGTTCTTC
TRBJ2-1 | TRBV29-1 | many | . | CSLYRVSYNEQFF | TGCAGCCTCTACAGGGTCTCCTACAATGAGCAGTTCTTC
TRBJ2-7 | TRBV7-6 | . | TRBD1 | CASSPSGFRGLNEQYF | TGTGCCAGCAGCCCTTCAGGGTTCAGGGGGCTCAACGAGCAGTACTTC
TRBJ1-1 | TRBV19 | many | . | CASSPLDRENTEAFF | TGTGCCAGTAGTCCCCTGGACAGAGAGAACACTGAAGCTTTCTTT
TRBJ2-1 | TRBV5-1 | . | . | CASSLGTRRNNEQFF | TGCGCCAGCAGCTTGGGGACACGGAGAAACAATGAGCAGTTCTTC
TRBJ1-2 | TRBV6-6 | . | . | CASSYAGEGGYTF | TGTGCCAGCAGTTACGCAGGGGAGGGTGGCTACACCTTC
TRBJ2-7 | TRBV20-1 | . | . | CSARDFLKSSYEQYF | TGCAGTGCTAGAGATTTCTTGAAGAGCTCCTACGAGCAGTACTTC
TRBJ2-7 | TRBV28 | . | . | CASSLFTYSYEQYF | TGTGCCAGCAGTTTATTTACATACTCCTACGAGCAGTACTTC
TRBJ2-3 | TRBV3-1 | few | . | CASSQGGRADTQYF | TGTGCCAGCAGCCAAGGAGGGCGGGCAGATACGCAGTATTTT
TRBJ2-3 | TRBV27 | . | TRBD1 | CASRHRTGGSTDTQYF | TGTGCCAGCAGACACCGGACAGGGGGCAGCACAGATACGCAGTATTTT
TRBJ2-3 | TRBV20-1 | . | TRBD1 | CSAKDRSEADTQYF | TGCAGTGCTAAGGACAGGTCGGAGGCAGATACGCAGTATTTT
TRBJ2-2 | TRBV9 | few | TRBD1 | CASSVRTGGDGELFF | TGTGCCAGCAGCGTACGGACAGGGGGCGACGGGGAGCTGTTTTTT
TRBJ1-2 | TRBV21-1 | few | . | CASSKAEGSYGYTF | TGTGCCAGCAGCAAAGCGGAGGGTAGCTATGGCTACACCTTC
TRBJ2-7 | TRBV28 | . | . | CASKNKAYEQYF | TGTGCCAGCAAGAACAAAGCCTACGAGCAGTACTTC